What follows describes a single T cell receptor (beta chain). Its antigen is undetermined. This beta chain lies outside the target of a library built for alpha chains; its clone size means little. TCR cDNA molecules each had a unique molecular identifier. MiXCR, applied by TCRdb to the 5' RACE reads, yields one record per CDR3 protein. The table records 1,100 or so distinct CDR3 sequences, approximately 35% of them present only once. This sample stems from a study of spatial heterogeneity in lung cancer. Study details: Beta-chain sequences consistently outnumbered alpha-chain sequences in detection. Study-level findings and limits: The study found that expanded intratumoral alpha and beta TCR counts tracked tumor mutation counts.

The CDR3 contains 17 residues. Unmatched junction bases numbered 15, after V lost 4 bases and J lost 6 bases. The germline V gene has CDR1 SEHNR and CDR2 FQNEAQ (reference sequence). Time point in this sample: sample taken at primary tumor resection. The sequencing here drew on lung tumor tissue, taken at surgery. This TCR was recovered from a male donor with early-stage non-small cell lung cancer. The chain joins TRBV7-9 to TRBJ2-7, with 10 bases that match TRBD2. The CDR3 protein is CASSSRLQAGGPVEQYF. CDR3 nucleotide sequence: TGTGCCAGCAGCTCTAGGCTCCAAGCGGGAGGGCCGGTCGAGCAGTACTTC.